The clone carrying this TCR beta chain has a handful of counts. CDR1 and CDR2 (germline): LNHDA, SQIVND (reference sequence). With 5 bases removed from V and 4 bases from J, the gap between germline ends came to 14 bases. The CDR3 is 15 amino acids. Clones were read by immunoSEQ multiplex PCR, and TCRdb kept only the in-frame ones, dropping some. The repertoire consists of approximately 90,000 clones, with roughly 84% occurring once and the leading ten covering 31%. The data were taken from a study of blood T cell repertoires in COVID-19. The sequence came from a woman of 80 years or more with active or convalescent COVID-19. Material: peripheral blood. The chain carries TRBV19 and TRBJ1-4; D is perhaps TRBD1 (5 bases). CDR3 loop: CASSSSREVNEKLFF. The DNA of the CDR3 is TGTGCCAGTAGTTCGTCCAGGGAAGTTAATGAAAAACTGTTTTTT.